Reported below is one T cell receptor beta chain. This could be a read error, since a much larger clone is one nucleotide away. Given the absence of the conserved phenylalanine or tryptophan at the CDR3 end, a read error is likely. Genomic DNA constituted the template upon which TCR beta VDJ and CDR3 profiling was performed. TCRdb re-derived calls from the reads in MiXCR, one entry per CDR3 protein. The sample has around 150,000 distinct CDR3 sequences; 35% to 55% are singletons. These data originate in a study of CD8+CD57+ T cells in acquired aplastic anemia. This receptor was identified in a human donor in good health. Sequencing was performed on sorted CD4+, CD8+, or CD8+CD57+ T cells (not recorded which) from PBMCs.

This chain's CDR3 is CASSWGPVLHS. CDR3 bases: TGTGCCAGCAGCTGGGGGCCGGTACTCCACTCT. The J gene is TRBJ1-6, the V gene TRBV11-2, with a possible D match to TRBD1 (6 bases). This CDR3 region has 11 residues. Germline V gene lookup returns CDR1 SGHAT and CDR2 FQNNGV. Between the trimmed V and J ends, which lost 4 bases and 16 bases, there was a span of 11 bases.